This is a list of T cell receptor beta chains from one sample in a study of T cell responses to AZD1222 COVID-19 vaccine. Clones were read by immunoSEQ multiplex PCR, and TCRdb kept only the in-frame ones, dropping some. Of 90,000 to 120,000 clones in the sample, around 92% are singletons; the top ten hold around 8.6%. The specimen was peripheral blood, collected 28 days after the second AZD1222 dose. These receptors originate from an adult who received the AZD1222 COVID-19 vaccine. The conserved cysteine and the conserved F or W are not part of the CDR3 here.

j_call	v_call	cdr3_aa
TRBJ2-5	TRBV28	ASSPPFFLAGGRETQY
TRBJ1-1	TRBV29-1	SVEGVGLGNTEAF
TRBJ1-2	TRBV5-6	ATETRSGVYNYGYT
TRBJ2-1	TRBV11-3	ASSPTPSGVEQF
TRBJ1-2	TRBV28	ASSLLGGGLNYGYT
TRBJ1-6	TRBV5-1	ASSLAGRRYNSPLH
TRBJ1-5	TRBV19	ASSSDRVGPQH
TRBJ2-1	TRBV24-1	ATSRSYNEQF
TRBJ1-5	TRBV30	AWSTGTYSNQPQH
TRBJ2-4	TRBV30	AWMVPGLKNIQY
TRBJ1-5	TRBV11-3	ASSGRQGGQPQH
TRBJ1-2	TRBV4-1	ASSQDRALQSQYGYT
TRBJ1-3	TRBV7-6	ASSLEDLTGSFGNTIY